This T cell receptor beta chain emerged from a study of CXCR3-negative and CXCR3-positive naive CD8 T cells. Study-level background: Per-library TRB read counts averaged about 1.5 +/- 0.3 million, adding up to 120 million to 150 million in total.

Preparation of TRB cDNA libraries relied on 5' RACE carrying UMI labels. Using the 5' RACE reads, TCRdb records one entry per CDR3 protein without DNA. Recorded for this sample: roughly 140,000 distinct CDR3 sequences. CD8+ T cell subsets were each sorted in triplicate, approximately 270,000 cells apiece. A CD45RO-CCR7+CD27+CD95- phenotype identified naive CD8+ T cells. CDR3 length: 15 amino acids. Points from the study as a whole: Surface CD5 looked about the same in the naive subsets, so the authors worked out TCR strength from TRB CDR3 properties. TRB CDR3 hydrophobicity was greater in CXCR3-positive naive cells than in CXCR3-negative naive cells.

With respect to this clonotype: Its cognate antigen is unknown.

The source of this sequence is a human donor in good health. Some clones in this sample may be carry-over from other donors' samples. The V and J genes are TRBV21-1 and TRBJ1-5; TCRdb calls TRBD1, which cannot be checked without DNA. TRBV21-1 is a pseudogene. The sample taken for sequencing was naive CXCR3+ CD8+ T cells from blood. The subset here: CD45RO-CCR7+CD27+CD95- naive CD8+ T cells expressing CXCR3 (TNR3+). This chain's CDR3 is CASSPRDRGRQPQHF.